Listed here is a single T cell receptor (beta chain). Its specificity is not known. Using immunoSEQ multiplex PCR, the repertoire was profiled, and TCRdb retains in-frame clones only, with some absent. The sample has 8,500 to 9,500 clones, over 95% seen once; the top ten hold under 0.3%. The data were taken from a study of T cells after posttransplantation cyclophosphamide. The study, taken as a whole, reports: Donor-recipient repertoire similarity was low at 1-2 months, rising over year one.

The related graft donor's blood sample was taken on the day of bone marrow donation. CDR3 length equals 15 residues. Germline V gene lookup returns CDR1 LNHDA and CDR2 SQIVND (reference sequence). V was cut by 5 bases and J by 0 bases, with 14 bases left in between. Sequences were obtained from naive CD8+ T cells sorted from PBMCs. The chain has TRBV19 and TRBJ2-7, with a weak D call TRBD1 (7 bases). This receptor was identified in a man aged 50-59 years in good health, CMV-negative, and a related stem cell transplant donor. The CDR3 region is CASSVAGGISYEQYF. The CDR3 nucleotides read TGTGCCAGTAGTGTCGCAGGGGGGATCTCCTACGAGCAGTACTTC.